This is a list of T cell receptor beta chains from one sample in a study of blood T cell repertoires in COVID-19. Measured with immunoSEQ multiplex PCR; TCRdb has only the in-frame clones, and not every one. The table shows about 170,000 clones, with 85% to 90% occurring only once. The sample taken for sequencing was peripheral blood. All receptors come from a woman older than 75 with COVID-19, enrolled during active disease. Both conserved end residues are part of each CDR3.

v_gene	j_gene	len	CDR3aa
TRBV9	TRBJ1-2	13	CASSGRQVYGYTF
TRBV11-2	TRBJ2-1	15	CASSTLTSSYNEQFF
TRBV5-1	TRBJ1-2	14	CASSLADRAGGYTF
TRBV28	TRBJ2-5	15	CASSLAKTGGETQYF
TRBV7-9	TRBJ2-5	15	CASSFLSGSGETQYF
TRBV6-2/TRBV6-3	TRBJ1-5	16	CASSYGQIYSNQPQHF
TRBV7-2	TRBJ1-5	16	CASSLAGQGAFQPQHF
TRBV15	TRBJ1-2	13	CATSRDLGDGYTF
TRBV5-6	TRBJ1-3	15	CASSRSQGALGTIYF
TRBV28	TRBJ2-7	17	CASSSQGEERGSYEQYF
TRBV5-1	TRBJ2-7	14	CASSFGQFSYEQYF
TRBV11-2	TRBJ2-1	15	CASSITSGSMNEQFF
TRBV7-2	TRBJ1-1	13	CASSSPTNTEAFF
TRBV7-3	TRBJ2-1	15	CASSLGAGGGREQFF
TRBV6-5	TRBJ1-2	13	CASRFDTYYGYTF
TRBV7-3	TRBJ1-2	16	CASSRGPLGGNYGYTF
TRBV9	TRBJ2-1	17	CASSGGPSIRGDNEQFF
TRBV12-3/TRBV12-4	TRBJ1-2	13	CASSLGQIYGYTF
TRBV5-6	TRBJ2-1	14	CASSLVGTGNEQFF
TRBV7-9	TRBJ1-4	16	CASSSGQEGTNEKLFF
TRBV7-2	TRBJ2-5	14	CASSPRGVRQTQYF
TRBV24-1	TRBJ2-5	14	CATSDPGRGETQYF
TRBV4-2	TRBJ1-4	16	CASSQGDRRGVEKLFF
TRBV11-3	TRBJ2-7	13	CASRTEYTYEQYF